The rows below give T cell receptor beta chains drawn from one sample of a study of human T cells and chemical hapten exposure. TCRdb re-called the RACE reads through MiXCR, storing one row per CDR3 protein. The data show 350,000 or so distinct CDR3 sequences, with approximately 6.9% seen just once and approximately 8% held by the top ten. The sequencing here drew on whole blood, taken in connection with sensitization to the hapten diphenylcyclopropenone (DPC). These receptors were obtained from a woman under 30 with alopecia areata. Some clones in this sample may be carry-over from other donors' samples. Each CDR3 is given with its conserved first and last residue. D genes are given only for firm matches.

D gene: -
V gene: TRBV2
CDR3 protein: CASIITFLTSTDTQYF

D gene: -
V gene: TRBV13
CDR3 protein: CASSLGERHFMNTEAFF

D gene: -
V gene: TRBV21-1
CDR3 protein: CASSNRTGGPTNEKLFF

D gene: TRBD1
V gene: TRBV27
CDR3 protein: CASSQGAQGNQPQHF

D gene: -
V gene: TRBV6-6
CDR3 protein: CASRSDIGGTEAFF

D gene: -
V gene: TRBV18
CDR3 protein: CASSPLGEGKAFF

D gene: -
V gene: TRBV6-5
CDR3 protein: CASTPRWRESSYEQYF

D gene: TRBD2
V gene: TRBV28
CDR3 protein: CASSFQRGGRGDTQYF

D gene: TRBD2
V gene: TRBV9
CDR3 protein: CASSVTQYSGIGASTDTQYF

D gene: -
V gene: TRBV29-1
CDR3 protein: CSVGRELTEAFF

D gene: -
V gene: TRBV15
CDR3 protein: CATSRVGGYIQYF

D gene: -
V gene: TRBV7-9
CDR3 protein: CASRPGGEVGYTF

D gene: TRBD2
V gene: TRBV20-1
CDR3 protein: CSASGGAARDTQYF

D gene: -
V gene: TRBV4-1
CDR3 protein: CASSQDWGGAGNTIYF

D gene: -
V gene: TRBV20-1
CDR3 protein: CSASRSVSPYNEQFF

D gene: TRBD2
V gene: TRBV12-3/TRBV12-4
CDR3 protein: CASSGLAGSSYNEQFF

D gene: TRBD1
V gene: TRBV10-3
CDR3 protein: CAISEASDRSSLYGYTF

D gene: -
V gene: TRBV5-4
CDR3 protein: CASSLDDSPYIQYF

D gene: -
V gene: TRBV6-5
CDR3 protein: CASSYSLGDTPFDYGYTF

D gene: TRBD1
V gene: TRBV7-8
CDR3 protein: CASSLATTGGIYEQYF

D gene: TRBD2
V gene: TRBV18
CDR3 protein: CASSPGTSGGNIREQYF

D gene: TRBD1
V gene: TRBV7-3
CDR3 protein: CASSPGGAAGYTF

D gene: -
V gene: TRBV4-1
CDR3 protein: CASSQGRRELNTEAFF

D gene: TRBD1
V gene: TRBV5-6
CDR3 protein: CASSGRTGSGYTF

D gene: -
V gene: TRBV5-1
CDR3 protein: CASSLGQGMNTEAFF

D gene: -
V gene: TRBV3-1
CDR3 protein: CASSHLSGATDTQYF

D gene: -
V gene: TRBV11-2
CDR3 protein: CASSRGGAGPGNTIYF

D gene: TRBD1
V gene: TRBV29-1
CDR3 protein: CSVGQGTWADTQYF

D gene: TRBD1
V gene: TRBV12-3/TRBV12-4
CDR3 protein: CASSFGTGATDTQYF

D gene: -
V gene: TRBV29-1
CDR3 protein: CSVEEGVNEQFF

D gene: TRBD2
V gene: TRBV25-1
CDR3 protein: CASSSASGGTYEQYF

D gene: TRBD1
V gene: TRBV2
CDR3 protein: CASRTGGSSGANVLTF

D gene: TRBD1
V gene: TRBV5-1
CDR3 protein: CASSLDLDRVHTEAFF

D gene: -
V gene: TRBV7-9
CDR3 protein: CASSPTGLSPRELFF

D gene: -
V gene: TRBV2
CDR3 protein: CASTLLTGKLFF

D gene: TRBD1
V gene: TRBV6-2/TRBV6-3
CDR3 protein: CASSPGQGYPTQHF

D gene: -
V gene: TRBV20-1
CDR3 protein: CSARDGYWGPTDTQYF

D gene: TRBD2
V gene: TRBV6-2/TRBV6-3
CDR3 protein: CASSYTAGGRLYEQYF

D gene: TRBD1
V gene: TRBV2
CDR3 protein: CASTYGQGALSFAEAFF

D gene: -
V gene: TRBV5-1
CDR3 protein: CASSLGRQMNTEAFF

D gene: -
V gene: TRBV7-2
CDR3 protein: CASSLLTESPLHF

D gene: -
V gene: TRBV6-2/TRBV6-3
CDR3 protein: CASSLRSSNQPQHF

D gene: -
V gene: TRBV4-3
CDR3 protein: CASSQDLRIDQPQHF

D gene: TRBD1
V gene: TRBV7-2
CDR3 protein: CASSLGDRESDTQYF

D gene: -
V gene: TRBV5-1
CDR3 protein: CASSNGDWTEAFF

D gene: -
V gene: TRBV29-1
CDR3 protein: CSVGEYEQYF

D gene: -
V gene: TRBV4-2
CDR3 protein: CASSQEGGREYGYTF

D gene: -
V gene: TRBV20-1
CDR3 protein: CSARGGREWETQYF

D gene: -
V gene: TRBV5-1
CDR3 protein: CASSLGQDSPLHF

D gene: -
V gene: TRBV7-9
CDR3 protein: CASSLATIYF

D gene: -
V gene: TRBV6-6
CDR3 protein: CASSPQVYNSPLHF

D gene: -
V gene: TRBV28
CDR3 protein: CASSSLGTEAFF

D gene: TRBD1
V gene: TRBV7-9
CDR3 protein: CASSPGQGAESKSNQPQHF

D gene: -
V gene: TRBV4-2
CDR3 protein: CASSQDVTAATNEKLFF

D gene: -
V gene: TRBV5-1
CDR3 protein: CASSVLETGELFF

D gene: TRBD1
V gene: TRBV11-2
CDR3 protein: CASSLRGTGDYNEKLFF

D gene: -
V gene: TRBV7-3
CDR3 protein: CASSPSPGETQYF

D gene: -
V gene: TRBV9
CDR3 protein: CASSNGGNQPQHF